This T cell receptor (beta chain) came from a study of CD8+ T cells in alopecia areata (dated by TCRdb to the late 2010s). In the study overall: The treated patients, all with moderate-to-severe alopecia areata, were enrolled in an open-label pilot trial of oral tofacitinib given at 5 to 10 mg twice daily. In both human patients and the C3H/HeJ mouse model, the study applied high-throughput TCRbeta sequencing to look at T cell clonal expansion in alopecia areata. The RNA source kit depended on sample type: the PAXgene miRNA kit for fixed scalp, the miRNeasy kit for PBMCs, and the RNeasy kit for mouse skin. Scalp clonality was compared across normal scalp (n=4), patchy alopecia areata scalp (n=8), and alopecia totalis/universalis scalp (n=8). Biopsies were taken from tofacitinib-treated patients at baseline and at 4 and 24 weeks of treatment, and a later scalp biopsy was taken in several of the tofacitinib-treated patients. Human TCRbeta sequencing covered scalp tissue and sorted CD4+ and CD8+ peripheral blood T cells from patchy and totalis/universalis alopecia areata patients and healthy controls. Patients stayed on tofacitinib for 6 to 18 months and then had 6 months of follow-up off drug so that delayed response and recurrence could be assessed. TCRbeta CDR3 regions were amplified by immunoSEQ multiplex PCR with 35 Vbeta forward and 13 Jbeta reverse primers. For the treated patients, the SALT score, which quantifies what percentage of scalp surface area is affected, served as the measure of disease severity. Study-wide conclusions, independent of this receptor: Because the treated cohort was small and included a single nonresponder, larger studies are needed to assess links between baseline CD8+ expansion and response. Scalp TCR repertoire analysis is complicated because resident alphabeta T cells in normal human skin are also sequenced, whereas mouse skin is dominated by gammadelta T cells. Lesional scalp, especially in alopecia totalis/universalis, showed higher clonality and more expanded CD8+ clones than normal scalp, suggesting antigenic drive. Tofacitinib significantly decreased scalp clonality and the number of expanded CD8+ clones among the top 100 scalp clones. Many expanded lesional clones were found to persist in scalp and blood during tofacitinib treatment, and relapse after treatment cessation may be partly explained by this persistence. TCR sequences shared between patients were less clear than in mice, possibly partly because of HLA diversity in the patient population.

The CDR3 contains 12 residues, cysteine and phenylalanine counted. Left in the record is the CDR3 DNA by itself, 36 bases read in frame from the first base. From the germline V gene, CDR1 is SGHAT and CDR2 is FQNNGV. Relative to germline, V is 4 bases shorter and J is 4 bases shorter, with 8 bases between their ends. The library was made by the immunoSEQ multiplex PCR assay. RNA was extracted from all samples and reverse transcribed into cDNA as template for TCR sequencing. First-strand cDNA was synthesized with SuperScript III using a 2:1 mix of oligo-dT and random hexamers. A synthetic immune receptor repertoire was used to gauge amplification bias, and whatever bias remained was removed computationally. From the authors' description of their analysis: Raw reads were preprocessed to remove errors, and CDR3 was defined by IMGT conventions from the conserved cysteine to phenylalanine. To get clonality, Shannon entropy was normalized by log2 of the number of productive unique TCRs and the result was subtracted from 1. Whether each scalp clone was CD4 or CD8 was inferred by checking scalp TCRbeta sequences against the CD4 and CD8 repertoires from sorted blood. Drawn from immuneACCESS, this table holds only the in-frame rearrangements with V and J called that TCRdb kept. Clones are partly lost; checked studies trace under half to an unresolved V gene and leave the rest unexplained. From that table come the V and J calls and clone size; the DNA was used to work out D and trimming. This sample holds 150,000 to 200,000 clones; around 60% were observed only once. Approximately 1.3% of the sample is in the top ten clones.

Concerning this clone itself: Its binding antigen is unknown. Base qualities were left out, and no much larger clone turns up one base away.

The treatment or condition label for this specimen denotes: oral pan-JAK inhibitor, 5-10 mg twice daily. Lesional scalp punch biopsies and peripheral blood were obtained from alopecia areata patients. After PBMCs were isolated by density centrifugation and stained for CD3, CD4 and CD8, a FACSAria was used to sort CD4+ and CD8+ T cells. Sequencing was performed on CD4+ T cells sorted from blood, taken at week 49, from a patient treated with tofacitinib. This chain joins TRBV11-2 to TRBJ2-7; no confident D gene assignment can be made. This clonotype was sampled from a human donor with alopecia areata. CDR3 region: CASSWTSYEQYF. The bases are TGTGCCAGCAGCTGGACCTCTTACGAGCAGTACTTC. Here the CDR3 is joined to the reference TRBV11-2 and TRBJ2-7 genes, and the full variable domain is: EAGVAQSPRYKIIEKRQSVAFWCNPISGHATLYWYQQILGQGPKLLIQFQNNGVVDDSQLPKDRFSAERLKGVDSTLKIQPAKLEDSAVYLCASSWTSYEQYFGPGTRLTVT.